The clone carrying this T cell receptor beta chain came up a few times. No antigen is known for it. The CDR3 spans 15 residues. Trimming stripped 4 bases from V and 4 bases from J, with 13 bases between. Germline V gene data show CDR1 as LGHNA and CDR2 as YSLEER. Barcoded TCR alpha and TCR beta cDNA libraries with UMIs came from 5'RACE using constant-segment primers. TCRdb used MiXCR to reprocess the 5' RACE reads, holding one entry per CDR3 protein. The sample includes 550,000 to 700,000 distinct CDR3 sequences, around 15% of them seen just once. This sample is drawn from a study of T-cell memory formation after mild COVID-19. Study results and limitations: Pre-infection memory carried some responding clones, suggesting that cross-reactive memory joined. Nothing showed for sure that second-wave clones peaking on day 37 were SARS-CoV-2 specific. Day 15 to 85 contractors were CD4/CD8 balanced; later expanders leaned CD4+.

The clonotype comes from an adult woman who had mild COVID-19 (a few samples of this study predate the infection). Cell type and time point are not known. J is TRBJ2-2 and V is TRBV4-3, with TRBD2 as a possible D gene (5 bases). The specimen sequenced was PBMCs or a T cell subset sorted from them (not recorded which). In DNA, the CDR3 is TGCGCCAGCAGCCCGACCGGGGAGAGCACCGGGGAGCTGTTTTTT. This codes for CASSPTGESTGELFF.